What follows are 20 T cell receptor beta chains derived from one specimen sequenced in a study of control samples from healthy donors and cancer patients. The repertoire was sequenced with immunoSEQ multiplex PCR; TCRdb's copy has only in-frame clones and lacks some. The sample has 110,000 to 150,000 clones, around 94% seen once. Source material: blood. These receptors all stem from a man aged 35-49 years in good health.

The chain joins TRBV11-2 to TRBJ2-3, with 7 nucleotides matching TRBD2. CDR3 length equals 12 residues. The ends lost 5 bases at V and 6 bases at J; junction bases unmatched: 2. CDR1 and CDR2 from the germline V gene are SGHAT and FQNNGV. CDR3 sequence reads: CASSVGGDTQYF. The DNA for the CDR3 is TGTGCCAGCAGCGTCGGGGGGGATACGCAGTATTTT.

V is TRBV24-1 and J is TRBJ2-3, with a possible D match to TRBD2 (6 bases). Germline CDR1 KGHDR, CDR2 SFDVKD. There are 15 residues in the CDR3. V gave up 3 bases and J gave up 4 bases, with 13 bases separating them. CDR3 coding DNA: TGTGCCACCAGTGATCCTGACGGGAGCGCAGATACGCAGTATTTT. It codes for CATSDPDGSADTQYF.

This clone was picked up one time. V is TRBV7-2 and J is TRBJ1-2; D remains unclear. Trimming stripped 5 bases from V and 2 bases from J, with 12 bases between. CDR3 length: 14 amino acids. Germline V gives CDR1 SGHTA, CDR2 FQGNSA. DNA for the CDR3: TGTGCCAGCAGCCCCGGACGGAAGAACTATGGCTACACCTTC. This encodes CASSPGRKNYGYTF.

This clone was observed a handful of times. This chain links TRBV6-5 with TRBJ1-5; 9 nucleotides agree with TRBD1. This CDR3 region has 15 residues. CDR1 is MNHEY, CDR2 SVGAGI, per germline. Trimming took 4 bases from V and 4 from J; bases not matched to a gene: 5. The CDR3 protein is CASSFQDRGNQPQHF. DNA of the CDR3: TGTGCCAGCAGTTTCCAGGACAGGGGAAATCAGCCCCAGCATTTT.

This clone was seen once. The V and J genes are TRBV13 and TRBJ2-1, with 8 bases lining up with TRBD2. The CDR3 is 16 amino acids. Trimming at V came to 7 bases and at J to 2 bases, leaving 10 bases not matched to a gene. The germline gives CDR1 PRHDT, CDR2 FYEKMQ (reference sequence). In DNA form, the CDR3 reads TGTGCCAGCAATCCCCCGGGAGGGCCTACCTACAATGAGCAGTTCTTC. It specifies CASNPPGGPTYNEQFF.

As DNA, the CDR3 is TGCGCCAGCAGCTTGGTTTTGGAATCCAATGAGCAGTTCTTC. Amino acid sequence: CASSLVLESNEQFF. The rearrangement links TRBV5-1 to TRBJ2-1, with D hard to call. Germline-derived CDR1 and CDR2 are SGHRS and YFSETQ. Trimming stripped 0 bases from V and 6 bases from J, with 10 bases between. This CDR3 is 14 amino acids long.

The chain has TRBV5-1 and TRBJ1-1; tentatively, D is TRBD1 (5 bases). This CDR3 is 14 amino acids long. V was clipped by 4 bases and J by 8 bases, with 18 bases between them. Germline V lookup: CDR1 SGHRS, CDR2 YFSETQ. The CDR3 is CASSMDRQGAEAFF. The CDR3, as DNA: TGCGCCAGCAGCATGGATCGGCAGGGAGCCGAAGCTTTCTTT.

This clone was detected only once. Compared with germline, one end of the junction differs, possibly owing to a read error. This chain connects TRBV20-1 to TRBJ2-1, with 8 nucleotides matching TRBD2. In germline, CDR1 is DFQATT, CDR2 SNEGSKA (reference sequence). The CDR3 spans 17 residues. The CDR3 loop reads CSASFPIGAGGAPRRLF. The CDR3 bases are TGCAGTGCTAGTTTTCCGATCGGGGCGGGGGGAGCCCCGCGAAGACTCTTC.

This rearrangement joins TRBV10-2 to TRBJ2-7; D is perhaps TRBD1 (6 bases). With 0 bases removed from V and 2 bases from J, the gap between germline ends came to 14 bases. This CDR3 is 16 amino acids long. Germline values: CDR1 WSHSY, CDR2 SAAADI. Written as DNA, the CDR3 is TGCGCCAGCAGTGAGTCCCAGGGGACGAGACCCTACGAGCAGTACTTC. It encodes CASSESQGTRPYEQYF.

This chain connects TRBV9 to TRBJ1-1, with D hard to call. The CDR3 totals 15 residues. Trimming took 0 bases from V and 1 from J, leaving 10 bases between them. Germline values: CDR1 SGDLS, CDR2 YYNGEE. CDR3 in DNA: TGTGCCAGCAGCGTAGGTCCCCCAGCGAACACTGAAGCTTTCTTT. The encoded protein is CASSVGPPANTEAFF.

This clone showed up just once. The gene calls are TRBV5-6 and TRBJ1-1; a possible D gene is TRBD1 (5 bases). The germline V gene encodes CDR1 SGHDT and CDR2 YYEEEE. There are 15 residues in the CDR3. V lost 2 bases, J lost 1 base, and 12 bases lay in between. The CDR3 is CASSLTLTANTEAFF. The DNA for the CDR3 is TGTGCCAGCAGCTTAACTCTGACAGCGAACACTGAAGCTTTCTTT.

V and J are TRBV10-3 and TRBJ1-2; D is possibly TRBD1 (6 bases). The CDR3 spans 12 residues. Trimming took off 6 bases at V and 4 bases at J, with 9 bases between the two ends. Germline assignment: CDR1 ENHRY and CDR2 SYGVKD. For the CDR3, the DNA is TGTGCCATCAGCGCAGGGGTCTATGGCTACACCTTC. This translates into CAISAGVYGYTF.

The chain joins TRBV4-1 to TRBJ1-2; tentative D call: TRBD1 (6 bases). The CDR3 length is 15 residues. Between the trimmed V and J ends, which lost 2 bases and 4 bases, there was a span of 14 bases. Germline V gene sequence: CDR1 MGHRA, CDR2 YSYEKL. The CDR3 nucleotides read TGCGCCAGCAGCCAACCCCAAAGGGGGGTCTATGGCTACACCTTC. Translating gives CASSQPQRGVYGYTF.

The chain combines TRBV25-1 with TRBJ2-5; 7 bases are a match to TRBD2. CDR1 and CDR2 from the germline V gene are MGHDK and SYGVNS. The CDR3 totals 15 residues. V lost 1 base and J lost 5; bases outside the gene matches: 7. CDR3 sequence (DNA): TGTGCCAGCAGTGAATTGGGAGGGGCAGGGGAGACCCAGTACTTC. Translated, it gives CASSELGGAGETQYF.

V and J are TRBV10-1 and TRBJ2-3, with a weak D call TRBD1 (5 bases). Per the germline V gene, CDR1 is WNHNN and CDR2 is SYGVQD (reference sequence). CDR3 length: 15 amino acids. Trimming pared 4 bases from V and 4 bases from J, leaving 15 bases between. The CDR3 loop is CASSGTNPSPDTQYF. CDR3 DNA sequence: TGCGCCAGCAGTGGGACAAATCCCTCCCCAGATACGCAGTATTTT.

The chain combines TRBV28 with TRBJ1-1; the D is unclear. The CDR3 extends over 15 amino acids. V lost 2 bases to trimming and J lost 2 bases, with 12 bases between them. Germline CDR1 MDHEN, CDR2 SYDVKM. The DNA of the CDR3 is TGTGCCAGCAGTTTAGAGCCTTTAAGCAACACTGAAGCTTTCTTT. This codes for CASSLEPLSNTEAFF.

The V call is TRBV5-4, the J call TRBJ1-5; a weak D match, TRBD1 (6 bases). Deletions cut 4 bases from V and 5 bases from J, with 19 bases between. CDR3 length: 16 residues. The V gene's germline CDR1 is SGHNT and CDR2 YYREEE (reference sequence). The CDR3 spells CASSAIDRIRDQPQHF. CDR3 nucleotide sequence: TGTGCCAGCAGCGCGATCGACAGGATCCGGGATCAGCCCCAGCATTTT.

The gene calls are TRBV5-5 and TRBJ2-7, with 11 positions matching TRBD2. Germline loops: CDR1 SGHKS, CDR2 YYEKEE (reference sequence). Trimming cost V 4 bases and J 4 bases; bases outside gene matches: 4. This CDR3 spans 14 amino acids. CDR3 DNA sequence: TGTGCCAGCAGCAATTGGACTAGCGGGTACGAGCAGTACTTC. This codes for CASSNWTSGYEQYF. Looking up the rest from reference TRBV5-5 and TRBJ2-7 gives the full variable domain: DAGVTQSPTHLIKTRGQQVTLRCSPISGHKSVSWYQQVLGQGPQFIFQYYEKEERGRGNFPDRFSARQFPNYSSELNVNALLLGDSALYLCASSNWTSGYEQYFGPGTRLTVT.

The chain carries TRBV27 and TRBJ2-7, with 7 bases aligning to TRBD1. In germline, CDR1 is MNHEY, CDR2 SMNVEV (reference sequence). CDR3 length: 16 amino acids. The V segment lost 4 bases and the J segment 3 bases; nucleotides outside the gene matches: 12. The CDR3 nucleotides are TGTGCCAGCAGTTCTTTGGGGACAGCTGAAAACTACGAGCAGTACTTC. This gives the protein CASSSLGTAENYEQYF.

The V call is TRBV7-9, the J call TRBJ2-5; the match to TRBD1 covers 9 bases. CDR3 length: 19 amino acids. V shed 1 base, J shed 4 bases, and the junction held 16 bases outside the gene matches. Looked up from germline, CDR1 is SEHNR and CDR2 is FQNEAQ (reference sequence). The CDR3 loop reads CASSLVGQGAINTRETQYF. The CDR3 region has the DNA TGTGCCAGCAGCTTAGTGGGACAGGGAGCGATCAATACGCGAGAGACCCAGTACTTC.